This T cell receptor (beta chain) was documented in a study of shared clonotypes between healthy human individuals. Profiling relied on immunoSEQ multiplex PCR, and the TCRdb table lists in-frame clones only, not all of them. In the table there are about 2.4 million clones, over 85% of which are singletons. This clone occurred a few times. Its antigen is not known. Whole-study results and caveats: Clonotype sharing across several donors was observed for around 5.1% of naive CD4 clonotypes.

The CDR3 runs 13 residues. Germline-derived CDR1 and CDR2 are MDHEN and SYDVKM. Trimming cost V 2 bases and J 6 bases, with 10 bases left between them. The chain has TRBV28 and TRBJ1-2; D gene ambiguous. This TCR came from a man aged 18 to 29 in good health. Some clones in this sample may be carry-over from other donors' samples. Sequencing was carried out using naive CD4+ T cells from PBMCs. Subset here: CD45RA+ positively selected. CDR3 bases: TGTGCCAGCAGTTTAGTTGGATTTGATGGCTACACCTTC. This encodes CASSLVGFDGYTF.